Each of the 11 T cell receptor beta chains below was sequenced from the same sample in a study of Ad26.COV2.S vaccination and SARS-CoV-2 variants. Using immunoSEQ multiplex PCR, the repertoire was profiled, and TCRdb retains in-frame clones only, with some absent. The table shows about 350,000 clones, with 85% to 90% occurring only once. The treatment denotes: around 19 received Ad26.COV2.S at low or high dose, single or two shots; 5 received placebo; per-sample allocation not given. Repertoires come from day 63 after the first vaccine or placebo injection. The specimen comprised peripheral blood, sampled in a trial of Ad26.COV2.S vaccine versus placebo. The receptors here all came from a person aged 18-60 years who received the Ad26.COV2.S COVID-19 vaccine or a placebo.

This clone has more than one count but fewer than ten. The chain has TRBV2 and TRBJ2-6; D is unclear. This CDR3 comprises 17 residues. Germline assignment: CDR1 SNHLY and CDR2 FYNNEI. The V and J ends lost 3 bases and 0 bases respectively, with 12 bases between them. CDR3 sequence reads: CASSDLGISSGANVLTF. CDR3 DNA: TGTGCCAGCAGTGATTTGGGGATTAGCTCTGGGGCCAACGTCCTGACTTTC.

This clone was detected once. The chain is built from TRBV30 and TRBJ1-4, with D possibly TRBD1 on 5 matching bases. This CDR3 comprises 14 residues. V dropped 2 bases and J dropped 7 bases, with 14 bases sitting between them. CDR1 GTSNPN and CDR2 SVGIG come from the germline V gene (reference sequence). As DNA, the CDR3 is TGTGCCTGGAGTCATGGGGGGTTAGGTGAAAAACTGTTTTTT. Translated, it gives CAWSHGGLGEKLFF.

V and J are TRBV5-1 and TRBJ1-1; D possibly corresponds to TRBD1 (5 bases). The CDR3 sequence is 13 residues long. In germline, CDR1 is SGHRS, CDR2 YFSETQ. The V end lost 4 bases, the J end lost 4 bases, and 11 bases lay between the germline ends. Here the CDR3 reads CASSNTGGTEAFF. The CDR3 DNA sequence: TGCGCCAGCAGCAACACAGGTGGCACTGAAGCTTTCTTT.

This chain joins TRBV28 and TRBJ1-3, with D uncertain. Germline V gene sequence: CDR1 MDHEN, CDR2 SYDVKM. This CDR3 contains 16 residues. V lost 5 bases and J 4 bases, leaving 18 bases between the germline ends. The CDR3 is CASSLGPTEVGNTIYF. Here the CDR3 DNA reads TGTGCCAGCAGTCTCGGCCCTACAGAGGTCGGAAACACCATATATTTT.

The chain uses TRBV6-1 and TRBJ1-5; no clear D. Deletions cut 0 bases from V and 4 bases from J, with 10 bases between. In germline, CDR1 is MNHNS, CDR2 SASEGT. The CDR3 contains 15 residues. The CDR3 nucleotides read TGTGCCAGCAGTGAAGCTTGGACGGCGAATCAGCCCCAGCATTTT. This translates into CASSEAWTANQPQHF.

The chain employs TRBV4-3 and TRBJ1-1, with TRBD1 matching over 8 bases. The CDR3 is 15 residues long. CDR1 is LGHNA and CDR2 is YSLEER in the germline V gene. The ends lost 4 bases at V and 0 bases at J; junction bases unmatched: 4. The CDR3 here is CASSRGQGVNTEAFF. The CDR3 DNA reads TGCGCCAGCAGCCGAGGACAGGGAGTGAACACTGAAGCTTTCTTT.

Here the CDR3 DNA reads TGCGCCAGCAGCTTGGACGACCTCGATGAAGCTTTCTTT. As protein: CASSLDDLDEAFF. The rearrangement joins TRBV5-1 to TRBJ1-1; D is unresolved. This CDR3 is built from 13 residues. The germline V and J ends were trimmed by 0 bases and 7 bases, with 10 bases remaining between them. Germline CDR1 and CDR2: SGHRS and YFSETQ.

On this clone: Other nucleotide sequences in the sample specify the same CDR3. CDR3 region: CASSFGGTNEKLFF. The CDR3 nucleotides are TGTGCCAGCAGTTTCGGGGGCACTAATGAAAAACTGTTTTTT. The J gene is TRBJ1-4, the V gene TRBV28, with D possibly matching TRBD1 (6 bases). V was trimmed by 3 bases and J by 2 bases, leaving 7 bases between them. In germline, CDR1 is MDHEN, CDR2 SYDVKM. The CDR3 is made up of 14 amino acids.

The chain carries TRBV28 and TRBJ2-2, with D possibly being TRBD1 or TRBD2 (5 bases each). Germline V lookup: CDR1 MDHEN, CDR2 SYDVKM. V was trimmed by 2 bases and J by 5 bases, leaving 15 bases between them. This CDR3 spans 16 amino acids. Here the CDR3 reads CASSLLQGPYTGELFF. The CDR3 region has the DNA TGTGCCAGCAGTTTACTGCAGGGACCATATACCGGGGAGCTGTTTTTT.

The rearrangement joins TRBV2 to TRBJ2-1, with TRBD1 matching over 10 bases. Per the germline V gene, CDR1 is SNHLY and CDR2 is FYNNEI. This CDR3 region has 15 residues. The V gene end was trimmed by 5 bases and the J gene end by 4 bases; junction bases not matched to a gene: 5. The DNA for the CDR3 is TGTGCCAGCAGTTCCGGGACAGGGGCATACAATGAGCAGTTCTTC. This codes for CASSSGTGAYNEQFF.

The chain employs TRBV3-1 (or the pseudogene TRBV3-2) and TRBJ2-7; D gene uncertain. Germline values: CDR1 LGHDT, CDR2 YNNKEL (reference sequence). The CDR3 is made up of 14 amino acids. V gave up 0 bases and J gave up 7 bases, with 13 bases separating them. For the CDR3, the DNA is TGTGCCAGCAGCCAAGACACACTTTCGGTTGAGCAGTACTTC. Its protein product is CASSQDTLSVEQYF.